This T cell receptor beta chain was sequenced during a study of cytomegalovirus exposure and HLA in healthy donors. About the research overall: An earlier analysis identified under 130 million unique TCR beta sequences in 170 million or so T cells.

Comments on this clone: Its antigen remains unidentified. Within the sample, other DNA sequences also encode this same CDR3.

This CDR3 region has 13 residues. V lost 4 bases to trimming and J lost 11 bases; unmatched junction nucleotides: 7. Germline V lookup: CDR1 MNHEY, CDR2 SMNVEV (reference sequence). Study-level points and caveats: According to the study, roughly 160 TCR beta chains were cytomegalovirus-associated. High sensitivity and specificity were reportedly achieved when the classifier diagnosed cytomegalovirus status.

It was with 60 Vbeta and 13 Jbeta primers that the PCR ran. The protocol was immunoSEQ multiplex PCR, while the TCRdb copy is restricted to in-frame clones and leaves out a portion. Its table lists approximately 110,000 clones. The clonotype was recovered from a man younger than 45 in good health and CMV-seronegative. The chain is built from TRBV27 and TRBJ1-1; 10 bases line up with TRBD1. The specimen was PBMCs. The DNA for the CDR3 is TGTGCCAGCAGTTCATATCGGACAGGGGGGGCTTTCTTT. Its translation is CASSSYRTGGAFF.